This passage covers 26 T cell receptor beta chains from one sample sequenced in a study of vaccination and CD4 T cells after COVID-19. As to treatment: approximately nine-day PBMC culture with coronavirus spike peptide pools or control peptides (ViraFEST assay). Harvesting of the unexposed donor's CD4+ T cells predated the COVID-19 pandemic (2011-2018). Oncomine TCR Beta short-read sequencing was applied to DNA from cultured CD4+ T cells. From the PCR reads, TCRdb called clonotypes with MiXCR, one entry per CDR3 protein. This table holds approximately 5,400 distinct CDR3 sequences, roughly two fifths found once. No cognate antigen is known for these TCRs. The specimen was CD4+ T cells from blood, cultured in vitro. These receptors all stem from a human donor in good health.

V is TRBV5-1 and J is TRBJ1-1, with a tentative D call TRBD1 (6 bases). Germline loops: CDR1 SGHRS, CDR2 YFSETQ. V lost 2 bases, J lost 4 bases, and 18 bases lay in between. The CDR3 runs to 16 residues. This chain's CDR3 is CASSFMGGAGPTEAFF. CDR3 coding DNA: TGCGCCAGCAGCTTTATGGGGGGGGCAGGCCCCACTGAAGCTTTCTTT.

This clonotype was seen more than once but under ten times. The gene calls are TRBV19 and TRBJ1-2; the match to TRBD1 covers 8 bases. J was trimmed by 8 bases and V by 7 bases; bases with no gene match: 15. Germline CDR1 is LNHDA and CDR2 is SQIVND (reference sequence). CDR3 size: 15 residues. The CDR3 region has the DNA TGTGCCAGTAAACCCCCCAGCCAGGGGGCGGGAGGCTACACCTTC. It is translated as CASKPPSQGAGGYTF.

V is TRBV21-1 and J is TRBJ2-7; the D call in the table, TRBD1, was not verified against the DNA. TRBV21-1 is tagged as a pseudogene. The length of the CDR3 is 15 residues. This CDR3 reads CASNKGRGRSYEQYF. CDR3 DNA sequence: TGTGCCAGCAACAAGGGGCGGGGGCGTTCCTACGAGCAGTACTTC.

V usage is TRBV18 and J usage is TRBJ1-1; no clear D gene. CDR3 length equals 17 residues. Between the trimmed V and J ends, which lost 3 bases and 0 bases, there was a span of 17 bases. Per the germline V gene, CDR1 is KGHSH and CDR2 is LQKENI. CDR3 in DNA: TGTGCCAGCTCACCTCTCGGTCCGGCAACGTTGAACACTGAAGCTTTCTTT. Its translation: CASSPLGPATLNTEAFF. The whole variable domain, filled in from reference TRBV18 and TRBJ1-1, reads NAGVMQNPRHLVRRRGQEARLRCSPMKGHSHVYWYRQLPEEGLKFMVYLQKENIIDESGMPKERFSAEFPKEGPSILRIQQVVRGDSAAYFCASSPLGPATLNTEAFFGQGTRLTVV.

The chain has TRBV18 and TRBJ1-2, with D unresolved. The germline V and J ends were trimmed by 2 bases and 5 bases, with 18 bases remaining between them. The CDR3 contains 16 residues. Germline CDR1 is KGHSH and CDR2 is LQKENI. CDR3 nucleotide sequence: TGTGCCAGCTCACCATCTCCCACCACCGAAGGGTATGGCTACACCTTC. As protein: CASSPSPTTEGYGYTF. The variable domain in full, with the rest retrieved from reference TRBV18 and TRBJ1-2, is NAGVMQNPRHLVRRRGQEARLRCSPMKGHSHVYWYRQLPEEGLKFMVYLQKENIIDESGMPKERFSAEFPKEGPSILRIQQVVRGDSAAYFCASSPSPTTEGYGYTFGSGTRLTVV.

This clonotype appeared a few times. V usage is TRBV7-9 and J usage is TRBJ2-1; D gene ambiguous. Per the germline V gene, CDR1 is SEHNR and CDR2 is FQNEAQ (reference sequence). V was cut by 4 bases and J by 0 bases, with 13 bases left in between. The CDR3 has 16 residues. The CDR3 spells CASSWAMGSSYNEQFF. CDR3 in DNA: TGTGCCAGCAGCTGGGCTATGGGAAGCTCCTACAATGAGCAGTTCTTC.

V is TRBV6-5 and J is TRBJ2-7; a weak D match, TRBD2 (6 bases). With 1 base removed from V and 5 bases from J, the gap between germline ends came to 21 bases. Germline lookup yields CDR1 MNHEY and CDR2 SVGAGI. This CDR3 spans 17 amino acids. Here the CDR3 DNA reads TGTGCCAGCAGTTACTGGGGTCGGAGGGGATTAGGGAACGAGCAGTACTTC. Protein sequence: CASSYWGRRGLGNEQYF.

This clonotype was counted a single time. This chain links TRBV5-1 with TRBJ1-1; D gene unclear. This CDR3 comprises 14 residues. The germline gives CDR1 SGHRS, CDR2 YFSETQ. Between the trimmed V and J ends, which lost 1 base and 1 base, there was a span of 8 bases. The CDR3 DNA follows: TGCGCCAGCAGCTTGACCGCTGGGAACACTGAAGCTTTCTTT. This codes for CASSLTAGNTEAFF.

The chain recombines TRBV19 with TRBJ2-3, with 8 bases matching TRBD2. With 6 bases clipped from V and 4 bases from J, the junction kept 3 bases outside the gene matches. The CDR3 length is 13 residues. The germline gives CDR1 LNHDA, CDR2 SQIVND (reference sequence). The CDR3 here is CASSLLAADTQYF. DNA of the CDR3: TGTGCCAGTAGCCTACTAGCGGCAGATACGCAGTATTTT.

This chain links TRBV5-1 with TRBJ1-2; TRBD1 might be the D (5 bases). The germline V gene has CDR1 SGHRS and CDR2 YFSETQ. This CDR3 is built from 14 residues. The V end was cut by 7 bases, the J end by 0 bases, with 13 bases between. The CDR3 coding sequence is TGCGCCAGCTCCAGGGACGGAGCTAACTATGGCTACACCTTC. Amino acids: CASSRDGANYGYTF.

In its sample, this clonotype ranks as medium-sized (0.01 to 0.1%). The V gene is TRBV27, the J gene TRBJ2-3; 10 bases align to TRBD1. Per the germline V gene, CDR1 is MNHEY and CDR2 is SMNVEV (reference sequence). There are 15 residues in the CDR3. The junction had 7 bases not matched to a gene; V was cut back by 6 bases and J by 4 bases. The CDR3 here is CASSLRGTGADTQYF. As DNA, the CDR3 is TGTGCCAGCAGCCTAAGAGGGACAGGGGCAGATACGCAGTATTTT.

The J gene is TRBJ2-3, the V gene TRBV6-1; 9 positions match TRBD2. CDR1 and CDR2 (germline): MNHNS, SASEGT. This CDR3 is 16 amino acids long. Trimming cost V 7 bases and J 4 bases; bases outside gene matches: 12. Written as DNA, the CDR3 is TGTGCCAGCACAGGGACTAGCTTTACCCGTTCAGATACGCAGTATTTT. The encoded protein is CASTGTSFTRSDTQYF.

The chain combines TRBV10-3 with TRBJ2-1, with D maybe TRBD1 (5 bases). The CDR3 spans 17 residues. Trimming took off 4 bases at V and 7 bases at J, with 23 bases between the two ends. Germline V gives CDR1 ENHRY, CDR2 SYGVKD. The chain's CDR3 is CAISGSRTPQRNNEQFF. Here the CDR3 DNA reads TGTGCCATCAGTGGATCACGGACACCCCAAAGGAATAATGAGCAGTTCTTC.

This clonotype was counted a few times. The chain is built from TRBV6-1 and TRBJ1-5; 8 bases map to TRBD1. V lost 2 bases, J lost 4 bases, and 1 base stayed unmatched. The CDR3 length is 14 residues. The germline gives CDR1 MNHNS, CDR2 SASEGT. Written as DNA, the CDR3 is TGTGCCAGCAGTGAAACAGGGGGGAATCAGCCCCAGCATTTT. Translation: CASSETGGNQPQHF.

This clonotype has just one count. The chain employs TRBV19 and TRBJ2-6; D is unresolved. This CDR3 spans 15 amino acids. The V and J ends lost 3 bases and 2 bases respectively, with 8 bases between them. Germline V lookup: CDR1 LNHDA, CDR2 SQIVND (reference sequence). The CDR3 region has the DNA TGTGCCAGTAGTATGCGAGGAACTGGGGCCAACGTCCTGACTTTC. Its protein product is CASSMRGTGANVLTF. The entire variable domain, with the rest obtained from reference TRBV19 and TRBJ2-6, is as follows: DGGITQSPKYLFRKEGQNVTLSCEQNLNHDAMYWYRQDPGQGLRLIYYSQIVNDFQKGDIAEGYSVSREKKESFPLTVTSAQKNPTAFYLCASSMRGTGANVLTFGAGSRLTVL.

CDR3 in DNA: TGCAGTGCATCGCAAGGGACTAGCGGGAGAAACGAGCAGTACTTC. Its translation: CSASQGTSGRNEQYF. The chain carries TRBV20-1 and TRBJ2-7; the match to TRBD2 covers 14 bases. Germline CDR1 DFQATT, CDR2 SNEGSKA (reference sequence). The V and J ends lost 6 bases and 5 bases, in that order; junction bases with no gene match: 9. The CDR3 sequence is 15 residues long.

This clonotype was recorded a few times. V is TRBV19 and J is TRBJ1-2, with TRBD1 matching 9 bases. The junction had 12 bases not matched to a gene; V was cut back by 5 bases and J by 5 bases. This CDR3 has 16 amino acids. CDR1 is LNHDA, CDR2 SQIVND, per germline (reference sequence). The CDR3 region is CASSATGTGRYYGYTF. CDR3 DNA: TGTGCCAGTAGTGCTACCGGGACAGGGAGATATTATGGCTACACCTTC.

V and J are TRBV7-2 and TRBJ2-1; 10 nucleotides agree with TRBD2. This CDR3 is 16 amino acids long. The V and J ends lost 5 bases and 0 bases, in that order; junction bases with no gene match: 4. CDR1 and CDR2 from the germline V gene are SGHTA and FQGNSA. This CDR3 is CASSPQRGGSYNEQFF. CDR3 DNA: TGTGCCAGCAGCCCACAGCGGGGGGGCTCCTACAATGAGCAGTTCTTC.

The CDR3 loop reads CASSQEGQGLRYGYTF. The CDR3, as DNA: TGCGCCAGCAGCCAAGAGGGTCAGGGACTGCGCTATGGCTACACCTTC. The gene calls are TRBV4-1 and TRBJ1-2; D might be TRBD1 (5 bases). Germline V gives CDR1 MGHRA, CDR2 YSYEKL. The CDR3 length is 16 residues. The V end lost 0 bases, the J end lost 4 bases, and 15 bases lay between the germline ends.

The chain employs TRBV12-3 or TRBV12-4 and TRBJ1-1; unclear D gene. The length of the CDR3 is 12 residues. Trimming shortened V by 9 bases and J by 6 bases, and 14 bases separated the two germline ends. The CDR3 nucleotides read TGTGCCAGTTTAAAGCAGAGCCCTGAAGCTTTCTTT. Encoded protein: CASLKQSPEAFF.

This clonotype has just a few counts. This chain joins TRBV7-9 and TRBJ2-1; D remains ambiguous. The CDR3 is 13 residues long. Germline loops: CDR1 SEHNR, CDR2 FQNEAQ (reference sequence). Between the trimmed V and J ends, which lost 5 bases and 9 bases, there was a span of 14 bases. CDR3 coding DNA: TGTGCCAGCAGCCGCGATCCTTTTGGTGAGCAGTTCTTC. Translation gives CASSRDPFGEQFF.

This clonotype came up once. CDR3: CASSFSIPGQGANEQFF. In DNA form, the CDR3 reads TGTGCCAGCAGCTTCTCAATACCGGGACAGGGGGCGAATGAGCAGTTCTTC. This rearrangement joins TRBV7-2 to TRBJ2-1; 12 bases match TRBD1. This CDR3 comprises 17 residues. Germline V lookup: CDR1 SGHTA, CDR2 FQGNSA. J gave up 7 bases and V 3 bases, and 10 bases lay outside the gene matches.

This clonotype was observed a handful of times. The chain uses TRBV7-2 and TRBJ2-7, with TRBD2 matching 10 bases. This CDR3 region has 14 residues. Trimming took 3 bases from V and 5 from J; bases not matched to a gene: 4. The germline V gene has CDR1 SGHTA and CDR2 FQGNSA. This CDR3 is CASSFSSGSNEQYF. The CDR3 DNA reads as TGTGCCAGCAGCTTTTCTAGCGGGAGTAACGAGCAGTACTTC. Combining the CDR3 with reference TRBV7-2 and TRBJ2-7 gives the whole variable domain GAGVSQSPSNKVTEKGKDVELRCDPISGHTALYWYRQSLGQGLEFLIYFQGNSAPDKSGLPSDRFSAERTGGSVSTLTIQRTQQEDSAVYLCASSFSSGSNEQYFGPGTRLTVT.

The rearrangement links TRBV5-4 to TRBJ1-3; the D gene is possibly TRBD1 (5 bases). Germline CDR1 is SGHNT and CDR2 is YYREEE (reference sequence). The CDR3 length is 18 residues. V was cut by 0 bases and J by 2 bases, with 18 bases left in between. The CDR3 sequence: CASSLVSPGRGTGNTIYF. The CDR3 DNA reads TGTGCCAGCAGCTTGGTGTCCCCAGGGCGCGGTACTGGAAACACCATATATTTT.

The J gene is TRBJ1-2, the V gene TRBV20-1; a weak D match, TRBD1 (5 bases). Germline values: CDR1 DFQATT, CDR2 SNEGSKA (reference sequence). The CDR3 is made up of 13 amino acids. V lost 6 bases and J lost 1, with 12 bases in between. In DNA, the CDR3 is TGCAGTGCCCCACGGGACTTTAACTATGGCTACACCTTC. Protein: CSAPRDFNYGYTF.

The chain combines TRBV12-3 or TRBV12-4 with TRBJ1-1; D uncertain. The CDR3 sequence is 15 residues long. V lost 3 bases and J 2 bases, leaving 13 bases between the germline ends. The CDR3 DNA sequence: TGTGCCAGCAGTTTTTTTCGGTCCGCTAACACTGAAGCTTTCTTT. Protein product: CASSFFRSANTEAFF.